A single sample gave rise to the 2 T cell receptor beta chains below, sequenced in a study of pediatric ulcerative colitis. The data were produced by immunoSEQ multiplex PCR, yet TCRdb's version contains in-frame clones alone and is incomplete. Here the sample spans approximately 40,000 clones, 75% being singletons. During colonoscopy, one to two rectal pinch biopsies were collected. The sample comprised gut tissue. These receptors came from a boy between 10 and 17 years old with severe ulcerative colitis.

The chain carries TRBV19 and TRBJ2-2; D may correspond to TRBD1 or TRBD2 (5 bases each). The germline V gene has CDR1 LNHDA and CDR2 SQIVND (reference sequence). This CDR3 is 12 amino acids long. V was trimmed by 8 bases and J by 4 bases, leaving 8 bases between them. Here the CDR3 reads CASGTPTGELFF. The CDR3 DNA sequence: TGTGCCAGTGGGACCCCCACCGGGGAGCTGTTTTTT.

As regards this clone: The same CDR3 is also encoded by other DNA sequences in this sample. The gene calls are TRBV5-1 and TRBJ1-3; 7 bases line up with TRBD1. This CDR3 comprises 14 residues. In germline, CDR1 is SGHRS, CDR2 YFSETQ. V gave up 7 bases and J gave up 2 bases; unmatched junction bases: 6. CDR3 residues: CASSSQGAGNTIYF. The CDR3 DNA reads TGCGCCAGCTCAAGCCAGGGGGCTGGAAACACCATATATTTT.